This entry concerns a single TCR beta chain. The Seattle site enrolled patients during active infection and followed them longitudinally. This sample was taken from a study of blood T cell repertoires in COVID-19. Trimming at V came to 6 bases and at J to 7 bases, leaving 10 bases not matched to a gene. The CDR3 runs 16 residues. The germline CDR1 and CDR2 sequences are SGHAT and FQNNGV. Assay: immunoSEQ multiplex PCR; the TCRdb copy retains only in-frame clones and omits some. The sample has about 130,000 clones, about 88% seen once. The receptor's source is a man in his sixties with COVID-19, enrolled during active disease. The V and J genes are TRBV11-2 and TRBJ1-6; TRBD1 aligns across 9 bases. The sample was peripheral blood. CDR3 bases: TGTGCCAGCAGGAAACCGGGACAGGGAGTCAATTCACCCCTCCACTTT. It is translated as CASRKPGQGVNSPLHF.